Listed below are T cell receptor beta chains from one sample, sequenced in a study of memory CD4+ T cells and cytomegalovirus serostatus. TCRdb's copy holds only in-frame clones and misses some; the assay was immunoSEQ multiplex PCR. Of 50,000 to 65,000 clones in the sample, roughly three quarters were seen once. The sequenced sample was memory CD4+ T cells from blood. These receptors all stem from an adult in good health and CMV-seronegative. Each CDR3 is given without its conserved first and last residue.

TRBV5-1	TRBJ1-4	ASSLAGSREKLF
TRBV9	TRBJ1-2	ASSVAPGGDYGYT
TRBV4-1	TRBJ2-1	ASSQDLAGGYNEQF
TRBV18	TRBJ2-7	ASSPVRQTGPGRIGSSYEQY
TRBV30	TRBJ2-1	AWTPLAGGPGEQF
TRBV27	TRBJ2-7	ASSLLPTGAGEDEQY
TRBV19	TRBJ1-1	ASTRGQANTEAF
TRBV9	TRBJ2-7	ASSVGGTGYEQY
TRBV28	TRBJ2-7	ASSLLQGNYEQY
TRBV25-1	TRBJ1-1	ASSGLTGGTEAF
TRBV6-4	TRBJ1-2	ASSDSGGYGYT
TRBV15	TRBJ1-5	ATSKRTNGDQPQH
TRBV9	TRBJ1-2	ASSVESQPGGYGYT
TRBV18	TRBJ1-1	ASSPRGRENTEAF
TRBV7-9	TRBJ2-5	ASSSVGRAETQY
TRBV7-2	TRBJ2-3	ASSPAIGRPDTQY
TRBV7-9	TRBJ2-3	ASSFAKGSGRADTQY
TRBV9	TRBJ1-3	ASSPARRGAESNGNTIY
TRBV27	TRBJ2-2	ASSFDRPHTGELF
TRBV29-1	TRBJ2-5	SVRRQGVGETQY
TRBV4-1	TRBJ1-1	ASSQDWANTEAF
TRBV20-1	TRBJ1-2	SAQGNYGYT
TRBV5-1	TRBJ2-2	ASSLVLAGNTGELF
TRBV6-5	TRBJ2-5	ASTGAGAGETQY
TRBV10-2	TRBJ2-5	ASSGQGSETQY
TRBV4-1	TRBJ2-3	ASSQAPGESTDTQY
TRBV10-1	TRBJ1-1	ASRQDSRNTEAF
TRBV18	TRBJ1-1	ASSPLRAGGRVNTEAF
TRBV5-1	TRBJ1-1	ASSGGQVPNTEAF
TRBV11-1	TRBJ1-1	ASSMINRGNTEAF
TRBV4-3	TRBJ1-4	ASSQVSTGLSEKLF
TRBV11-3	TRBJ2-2	ASSLGPTGELF
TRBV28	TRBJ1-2	ASSFGRGYGYT
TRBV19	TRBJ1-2	ASSRGTGATSYGYT
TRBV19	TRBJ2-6	ASSKQGQGSGTAGANVLT
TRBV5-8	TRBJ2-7	ASSFGQAYEQY
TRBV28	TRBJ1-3	ASSSGGSGNTIY
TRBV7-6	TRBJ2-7	ASSLTRLASPYEQY
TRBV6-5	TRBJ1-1	ASSYSYGGRTEAF
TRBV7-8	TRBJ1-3	ASRVGSSGNTIY